Shown below are 12 T cell receptor beta chains from a single sample sequenced in a study of blood T cells in healthy people across ages (dated by TCRdb to between 2014 and 2016). Receptor amplification or capture employed 5' RACE. Sequencing was carried out with an Illumina HiSeq 2500. The second PCR ran for roughly 7 to 11 cycles and used a J-beta primer mix along with a sample-barcoded 5' primer. TCRdb cleaned the public reads at Q25 with fastp, built clones with MiXCR and kept in-frame beta chains. Rows are combined by CDR3 protein, so each entry shows the most common genes and DNA. In this sample the table shows about 720,000 distinct CDR3 sequences, around 25% of which occur a single time. Approximately 3.7% of the sample goes to the ten largest clones. A further study also used this sample, focusing on T cells of mothers and their children.

Input material: blood. These receptors were obtained from a boy younger than 18 in good health.

As concerns this clonotype: An end of the junction does not agree with germline; a read error may underlie this. The V and J genes are TRBV29-1 and TRBJ1-2, with D maybe TRBD1 (5 bases). CDR1 is SQVTM and CDR2 is ANQGSEA in the germline V gene. This CDR3 has 15 residues. DNA of the CDR3: TGCAGAGTTGAAGCCGGGCGGGGAAAGGGGTATGGCTACACCTTC. It translates to CRVEAGRGKGYGYTF.

CDR3 in amino acids: CASSPTAGLPEVGQFF. The CDR3 nucleotides are TGTGCCAGCAGTCCAACCGCGGGACTACCGGAGGTAGGGCAGTTCTTC. The V call is TRBV6-2 or TRBV6-3, the J call TRBJ2-1, with 7 bases lining up with TRBD2. V lost 5 bases to trimming and J lost 12 bases; unmatched junction nucleotides: 19. Germline-derived CDR1 and CDR2 are MNHEY and SVGEGT. This CDR3 region has 16 residues.

This clonotype has just a few counts. The genes are TRBV3-1 and TRBJ2-1; 7 nucleotides match TRBD2. Germline V gene data show CDR1 as LGHDT and CDR2 as YNNKEL (reference sequence). J gave up 4 bases and V 3 bases, and 6 bases lay outside the gene matches. This CDR3 is built from 15 residues. The CDR3 is CASSQPGGAYNEQFF. Written as DNA, the CDR3 is TGTGCCAGCAGCCAGCCGGGAGGAGCATACAATGAGCAGTTCTTC.

The V call is TRBV29-1, the J call TRBJ2-3, with 7 bases lining up with TRBD1. This CDR3 has 15 amino acids. The germline gives CDR1 SQVTM, CDR2 ANQGSEA. Losses at the gene ends were 1 base for V and 3 bases for J; bases not matched to a gene: 7. CDR3 sequence: CSVEGSTGITDTQYF. The DNA for the CDR3 is TGCAGCGTTGAAGGATCGACAGGGATAACAGATACGCAGTATTTT.

The chain uses TRBV7-2 and TRBJ2-7; D is uncertain. V lost 5 bases and J lost 4, with 12 bases in between. From germline, CDR1 is SGHTA and CDR2 FQGNSA. This CDR3 has 13 amino acids. CDR3 sequence: CASSPEPWYEQYF. The CDR3 bases are TGTGCCAGCAGCCCAGAACCTTGGTACGAGCAGTACTTC.

This sequence joins TRBV29-1 and TRBJ2-1; 8 bases line up with TRBD2. J lost 0 bases, V lost 4 bases, and 5 bases had no gene match. The CDR3 has 15 residues. Looked up from germline, CDR1 is SQVTM and CDR2 is ANQGSEA. CDR3 in amino acids: CSVATSAYSYNEQFF. The CDR3 DNA reads as TGCAGCGTTGCGACTAGCGCATACTCCTACAATGAGCAGTTCTTC.

This clonotype turned up a few times. The chain combines TRBV7-8 with TRBJ2-3, with D unresolved. The CDR3 consists of 11 residues. The germline V gene encodes CDR1 SGHVS and CDR2 FQNEAQ. The V gene lost 2 bases and the J gene lost 6 bases, with 3 bases spanning the gap. For the CDR3, the DNA is TGTGCCAGCAGCTTAATGGATACGCAGTATTTT. This encodes CASSLMDTQYF.

The V gene is TRBV5-1, the J gene TRBJ1-2, with D hard to call. V was cut by 7 bases and J by 4 bases, with 11 bases left in between. CDR1 is SGHRS and CDR2 is YFSETQ in the germline V gene. This CDR3 is 12 amino acids long. The CDR3, as DNA: TGCGCCAGCCGGCGGGAAGGCTATGGCTACACCTTC. This codes for CASRREGYGYTF.

The chain carries TRBV28 and TRBJ2-7; no reliable D call. The length of the CDR3 is 14 residues. From germline, CDR1 is MDHEN and CDR2 SYDVKM. The V end lost 5 bases, the J end lost 5 bases, and 16 bases lay between the germline ends. The CDR3: CASSVLYPGDEQYF. The CDR3 DNA follows: TGTGCCAGCAGTGTGCTTTACCCGGGCGACGAGCAGTACTTC.

The chain joins TRBV20-1 to TRBJ2-1; no clear D. This CDR3 contains 15 residues. Germline V gene sequence: CDR1 DFQATT, CDR2 SNEGSKA (reference sequence). The V end lost 4 bases, the J end lost 2 bases, and 15 bases lay between the germline ends. This CDR3 reads CSAIELVPTYNEQFF. The CDR3 region has the DNA TGCAGTGCTATAGAGCTAGTTCCCACCTACAATGAGCAGTTCTTC.

The V call is TRBV24-1, the J call TRBJ2-5; 8 bases map to TRBD2. Germline V gene data show CDR1 as KGHDR and CDR2 as SFDVKD. V trimming: 4 bases; J trimming: 4 bases; junction bases outside the gene matches: 7. This CDR3 spans 15 amino acids. The CDR3 DNA follows: TGTGCCACCAGTGACCCAGCGGGAGTTGGAGAGACCCAGTACTTC. Translated, it gives CATSDPAGVGETQYF.

The chain employs TRBV6-6 and TRBJ2-5; D is ambiguous. Germline V gives CDR1 MNHNY, CDR2 SVGAGI (reference sequence). CDR3 size: 12 residues. The V end was cut by 1 base, the J end by 11 bases, with 11 bases between. CDR3 in amino acids: CASSYFGFEQYF. Written as DNA, the CDR3 is TGTGCCAGCAGTTACTTCGGGTTTGAGCAGTACTTC.